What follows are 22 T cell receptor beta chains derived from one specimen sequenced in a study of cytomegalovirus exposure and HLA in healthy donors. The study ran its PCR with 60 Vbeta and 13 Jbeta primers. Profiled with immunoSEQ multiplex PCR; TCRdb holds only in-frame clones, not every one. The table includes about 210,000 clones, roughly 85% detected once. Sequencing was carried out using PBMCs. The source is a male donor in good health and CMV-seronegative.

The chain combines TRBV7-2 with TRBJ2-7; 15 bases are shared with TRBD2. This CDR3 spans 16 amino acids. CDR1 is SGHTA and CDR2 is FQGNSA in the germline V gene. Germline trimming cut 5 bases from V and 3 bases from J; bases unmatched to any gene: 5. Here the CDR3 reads CASSAPGLAGGYEQYF. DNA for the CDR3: TGTGCCAGCAGCGCCCCGGGACTAGCGGGAGGCTACGAGCAGTACTTC.

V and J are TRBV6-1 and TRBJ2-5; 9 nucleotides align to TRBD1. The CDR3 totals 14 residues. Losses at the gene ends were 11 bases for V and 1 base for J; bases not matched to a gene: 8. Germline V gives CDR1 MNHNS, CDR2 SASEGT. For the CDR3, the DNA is TGTGCCGTATCTAGGGACAGGGTCCAAGAGACCCAGTACTTC. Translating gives CAVSRDRVQETQYF.

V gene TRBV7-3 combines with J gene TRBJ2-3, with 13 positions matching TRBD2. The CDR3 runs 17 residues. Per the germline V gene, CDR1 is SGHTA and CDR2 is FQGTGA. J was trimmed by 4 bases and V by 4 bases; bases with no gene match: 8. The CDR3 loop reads CASSSYGLAGAPDTQYF. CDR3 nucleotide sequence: TGTGCCAGCAGCTCCTACGGACTAGCGGGGGCCCCAGATACGCAGTATTTT.

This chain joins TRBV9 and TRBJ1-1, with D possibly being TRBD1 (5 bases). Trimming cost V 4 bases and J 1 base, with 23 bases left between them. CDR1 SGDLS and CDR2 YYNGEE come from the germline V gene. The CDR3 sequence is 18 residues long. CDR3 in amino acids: CASSPHSRQGSRNTEAFF. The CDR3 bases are TGTGCCAGCAGCCCCCACAGTAGGCAGGGCTCGAGGAACACTGAAGCTTTCTTT. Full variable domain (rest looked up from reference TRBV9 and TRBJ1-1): DSGVTQTPKHLITATGQRVTLRCSPRSGDLSVYWYQQSLDQGLQFLIQYYNGEERAKGNILERFSAQQFPDLHSELNLSSLELGDSALYFCASSPHSRQGSRNTEAFFGQGTRLTVV.

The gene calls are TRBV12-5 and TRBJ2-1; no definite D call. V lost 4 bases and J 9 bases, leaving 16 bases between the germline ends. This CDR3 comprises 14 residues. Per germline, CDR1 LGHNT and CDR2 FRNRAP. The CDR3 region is CASGYDGAKSEQFF. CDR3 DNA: TGTGCTAGTGGTTATGACGGAGCTAAGAGTGAGCAGTTCTTC.

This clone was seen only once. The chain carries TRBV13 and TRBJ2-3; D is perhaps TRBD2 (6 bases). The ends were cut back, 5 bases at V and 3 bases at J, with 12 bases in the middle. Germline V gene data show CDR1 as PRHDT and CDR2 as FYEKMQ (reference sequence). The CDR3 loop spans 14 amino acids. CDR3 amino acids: CASSHRGFTDTQYF. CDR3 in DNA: TGTGCCAGCAGCCACCGGGGGTTTACAGATACGCAGTATTTT.

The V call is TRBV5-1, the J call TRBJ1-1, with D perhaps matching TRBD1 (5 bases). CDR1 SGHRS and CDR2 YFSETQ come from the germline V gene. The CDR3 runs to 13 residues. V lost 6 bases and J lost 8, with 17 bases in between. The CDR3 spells CASNGGTGGEAFF. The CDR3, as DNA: TGCGCCAGCAACGGAGGGACTGGGGGGGAAGCTTTCTTT. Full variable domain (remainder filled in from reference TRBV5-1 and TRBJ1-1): KAGVTQTPRYLIKTRGQQVTLSCSPISGHRSVSWYQQTPGQGLQFLFEYFSETQRNKGNFPGRFSGRQFSNSRSEMNVSTLELGDSALYLCASNGGTGGEAFFGQGTRLTVV.

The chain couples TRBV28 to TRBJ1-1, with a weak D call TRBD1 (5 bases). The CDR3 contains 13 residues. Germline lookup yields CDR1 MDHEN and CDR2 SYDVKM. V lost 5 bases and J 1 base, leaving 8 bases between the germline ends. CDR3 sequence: CASSPGQNTEAFF. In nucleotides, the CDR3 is TGTGCCAGCAGTCCAGGACAGAACACTGAAGCTTTCTTT.

This CDR3 is CASSRGLAGAYGEQYF. CDR3 sequence (DNA): TGTGCCAGCAGCCGGGGACTAGCGGGAGCTTATGGCGAGCAGTACTTC. The chain links TRBV7-2 to TRBJ2-7; 14 bases are shared with TRBD2. Unmatched junction bases numbered 9, after V lost 5 bases and J lost 6 bases. CDR3 length: 16 residues. Looked up from germline, CDR1 is SGHTA and CDR2 is FQGNSA.

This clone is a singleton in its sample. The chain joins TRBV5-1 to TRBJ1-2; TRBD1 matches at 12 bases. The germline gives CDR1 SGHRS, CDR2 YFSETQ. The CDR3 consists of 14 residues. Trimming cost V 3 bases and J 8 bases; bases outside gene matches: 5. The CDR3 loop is CASSSGDRGLGYTF. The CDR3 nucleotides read TGCGCCAGCAGCTCTGGGGACAGGGGGCTCGGCTACACCTTC.

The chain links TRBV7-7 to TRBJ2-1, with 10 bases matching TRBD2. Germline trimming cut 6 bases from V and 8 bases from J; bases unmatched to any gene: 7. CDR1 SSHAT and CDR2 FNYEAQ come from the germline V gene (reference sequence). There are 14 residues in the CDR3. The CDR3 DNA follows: TGTGCCAGCAGTTCCCGACTAGCGGGCGATGAGCAGTTCTTC. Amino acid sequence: CASSSRLAGDEQFF.

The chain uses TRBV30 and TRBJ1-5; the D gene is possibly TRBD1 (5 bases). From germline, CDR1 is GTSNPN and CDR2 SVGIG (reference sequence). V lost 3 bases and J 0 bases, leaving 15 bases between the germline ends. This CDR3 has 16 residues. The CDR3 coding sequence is TGTGCCTGGAGCCCCATCGGGACTTATAGCAATCAGCCCCAGCATTTT. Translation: CAWSPIGTYSNQPQHF.

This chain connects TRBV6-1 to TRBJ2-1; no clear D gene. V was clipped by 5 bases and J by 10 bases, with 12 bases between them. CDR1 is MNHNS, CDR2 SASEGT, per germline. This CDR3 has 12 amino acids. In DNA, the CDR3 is TGTGCCAGCAGTAGTCGGTCGCTCGAGCAGTTCTTC. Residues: CASSSRSLEQFF.

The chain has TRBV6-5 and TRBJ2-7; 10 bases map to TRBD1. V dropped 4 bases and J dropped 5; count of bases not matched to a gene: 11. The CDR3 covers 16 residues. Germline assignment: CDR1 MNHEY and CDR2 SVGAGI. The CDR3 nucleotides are TGTGCCAGCAGTTCGCCTCGGACAGGGGGATTCGACGAGCAGTACTTC. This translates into CASSSPRTGGFDEQYF.

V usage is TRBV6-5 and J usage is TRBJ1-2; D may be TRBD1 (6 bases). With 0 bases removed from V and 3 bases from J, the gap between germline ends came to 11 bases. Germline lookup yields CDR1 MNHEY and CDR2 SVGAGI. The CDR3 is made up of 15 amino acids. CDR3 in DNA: TGTGCCAGCAGTTACTCGATGGGGGCTGACTATGGCTACACCTTC. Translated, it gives CASSYSMGADYGYTF.

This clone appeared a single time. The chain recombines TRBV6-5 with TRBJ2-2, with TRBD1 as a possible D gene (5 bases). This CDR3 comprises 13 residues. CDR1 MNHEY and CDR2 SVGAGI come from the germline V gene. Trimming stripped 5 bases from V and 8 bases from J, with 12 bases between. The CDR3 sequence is CASSNQGLGELFF. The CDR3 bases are TGTGCCAGCAGTAATCAGGGATTGGGGGAGCTGTTTTTT.

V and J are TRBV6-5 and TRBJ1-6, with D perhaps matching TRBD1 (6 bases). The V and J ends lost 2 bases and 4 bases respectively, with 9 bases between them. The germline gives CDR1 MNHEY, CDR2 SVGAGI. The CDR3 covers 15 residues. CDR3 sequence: CASSYTTGYNSPLHF. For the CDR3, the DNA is TGTGCCAGCAGTTACACAACAGGGTATAATTCACCCCTCCACTTT.

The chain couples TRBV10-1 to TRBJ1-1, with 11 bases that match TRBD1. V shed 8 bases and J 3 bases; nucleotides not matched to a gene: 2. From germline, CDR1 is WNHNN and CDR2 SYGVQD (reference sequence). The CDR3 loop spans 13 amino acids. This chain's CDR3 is CASRDRGDTEAFF. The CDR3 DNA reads TGCGCCAGCCGGGACAGGGGGGACACTGAAGCTTTCTTT.

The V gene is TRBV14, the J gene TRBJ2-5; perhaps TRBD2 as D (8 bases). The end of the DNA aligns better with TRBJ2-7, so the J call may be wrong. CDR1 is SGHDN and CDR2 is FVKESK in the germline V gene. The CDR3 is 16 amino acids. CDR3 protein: CASSHIAGQSSYEQYF. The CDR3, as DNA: TGTGCCAGCTCCCATATAGCGGGACAGAGCTCCTACGAGCAGTACTTC.

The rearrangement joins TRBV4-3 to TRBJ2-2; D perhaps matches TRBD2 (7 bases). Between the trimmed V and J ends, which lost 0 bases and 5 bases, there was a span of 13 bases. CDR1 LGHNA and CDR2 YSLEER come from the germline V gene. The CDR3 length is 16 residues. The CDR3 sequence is CASSQDWGGGTGELFF. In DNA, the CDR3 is TGCGCCAGCAGCCAAGATTGGGGGGGCGGTACCGGGGAGCTGTTTTTT.

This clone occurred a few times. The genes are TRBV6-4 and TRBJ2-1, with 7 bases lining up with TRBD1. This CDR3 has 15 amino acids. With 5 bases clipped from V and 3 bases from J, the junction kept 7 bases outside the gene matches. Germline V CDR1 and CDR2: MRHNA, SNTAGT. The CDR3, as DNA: TGTGCCAGCAGTCCCGGGACAGTTTTCTACAATGAGCAGTTCTTC. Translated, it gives CASSPGTVFYNEQFF.

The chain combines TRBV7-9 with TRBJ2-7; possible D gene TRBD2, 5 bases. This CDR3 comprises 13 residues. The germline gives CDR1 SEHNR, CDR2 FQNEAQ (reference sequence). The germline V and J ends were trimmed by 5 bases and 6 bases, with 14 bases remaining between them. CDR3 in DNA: TGTGCCAGCAGCCCACCTGCCGGGATCGAGCAGTACTTC. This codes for CASSPPAGIEQYF. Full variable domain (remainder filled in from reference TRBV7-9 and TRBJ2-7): DTGVSQNPRHKITKRGQNVTFRCDPISEHNRLYWYRQTLGQGPEFLTYFQNEAQLEKSRLLSDRFSAERPKGSFSTLEIQRTEQGDSAMYLCASSPPAGIEQYFGPGTRLTVT.